The sequence of this T cell receptor (beta chain) was determined in a study of T-cell reconstitution after alpha-beta-depleted transplantation in children. Trimming cost V 0 bases and J 3 bases; bases outside gene matches: 11. CDR3 length: 17 residues. Germline V gene data show CDR1 as DFQATT and CDR2 as SNEGSKA (reference sequence). Unique molecular identifiers were incorporated into the prepared TCRbeta library. TCRdb reprocessed the PCR reads with MiXCR, giving one entry per CDR3 protein. The top ten clones hold less than 15% of a sample with 500,000 or so distinct CDR3 sequences, roughly 11% of them seen once.

The V gene is TRBV20-1, the J gene TRBJ2-3; 8 bases line up with TRBD2. The sample was PBMCs, mostly from graft donor cells, taken 180 days after TCRalphabeta/CD19-depleted stem cell transplant. The receptor's source is a female patient aged 2 to 10 who had a stem cell transplant for aplastic anemia, so the T cells may come from the graft donor. CDR3 region: CSARDQWAGGRTDTQYF. The CDR3 DNA reads TGCAGTGCTAGAGATCAATGGGCGGGAGGAAGAACAGATACGCAGTATTTT.